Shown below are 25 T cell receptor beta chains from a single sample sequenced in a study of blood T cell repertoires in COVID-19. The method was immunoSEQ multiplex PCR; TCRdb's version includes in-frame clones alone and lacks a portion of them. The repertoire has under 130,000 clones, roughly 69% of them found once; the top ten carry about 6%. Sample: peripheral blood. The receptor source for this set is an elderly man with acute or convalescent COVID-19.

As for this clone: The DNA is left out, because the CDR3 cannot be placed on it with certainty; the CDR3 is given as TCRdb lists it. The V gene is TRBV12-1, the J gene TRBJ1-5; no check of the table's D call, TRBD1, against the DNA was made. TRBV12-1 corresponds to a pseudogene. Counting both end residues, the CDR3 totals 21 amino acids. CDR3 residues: CASSFAPGLCWGRGAWQPQHF.

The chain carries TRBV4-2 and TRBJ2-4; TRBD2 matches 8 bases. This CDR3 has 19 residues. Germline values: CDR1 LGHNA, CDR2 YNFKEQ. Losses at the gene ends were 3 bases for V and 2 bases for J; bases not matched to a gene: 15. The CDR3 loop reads CASSQSVAGRYNSKNIQYF. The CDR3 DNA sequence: TGTGCCAGCAGCCAGTCCGTAGCGGGACGGTACAACTCCAAAAACATTCAGTACTTC.

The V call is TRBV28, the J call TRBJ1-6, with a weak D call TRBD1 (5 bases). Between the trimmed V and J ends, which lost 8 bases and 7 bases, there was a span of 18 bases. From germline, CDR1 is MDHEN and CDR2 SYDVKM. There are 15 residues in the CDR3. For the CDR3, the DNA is TGTGCCAGCGATGGGGTGGAGGGGCCCAATTCACCCCTCCACTTT. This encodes CASDGVEGPNSPLHF.

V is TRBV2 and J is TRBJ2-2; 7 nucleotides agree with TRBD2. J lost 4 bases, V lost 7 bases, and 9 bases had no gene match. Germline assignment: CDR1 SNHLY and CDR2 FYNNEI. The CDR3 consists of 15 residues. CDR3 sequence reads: CASNDAPGGTGELFF. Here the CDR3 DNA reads TGTGCCAGCAACGACGCGCCGGGGGGCACCGGGGAGCTGTTTTTT.

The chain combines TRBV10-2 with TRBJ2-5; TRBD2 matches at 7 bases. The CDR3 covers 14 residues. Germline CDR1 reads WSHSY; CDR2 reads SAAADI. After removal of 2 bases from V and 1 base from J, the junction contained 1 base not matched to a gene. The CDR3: CASSEGTIQETQYF. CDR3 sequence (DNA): TGCGCCAGCAGTGAGGGGACTATCCAAGAGACCCAGTACTTC.

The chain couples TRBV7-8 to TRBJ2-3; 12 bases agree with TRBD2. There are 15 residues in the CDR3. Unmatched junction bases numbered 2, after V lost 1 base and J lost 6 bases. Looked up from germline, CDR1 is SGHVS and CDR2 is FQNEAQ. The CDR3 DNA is TGTGCCAGCAGCTTAGGACTAGCGGGAGTCGATACGCAGTATTTT. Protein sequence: CASSLGLAGVDTQYF. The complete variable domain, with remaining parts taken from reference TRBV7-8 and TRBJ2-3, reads GAGVSQSPRYKVAKRGQDVALRCDPISGHVSLFWYQQALGQGPEFLTYFQNEAQLDKSGLPSDRFFAERPEGSVSTLKIQRTQQEDSAVYLCASSLGLAGVDTQYFGPGTRLTVL.

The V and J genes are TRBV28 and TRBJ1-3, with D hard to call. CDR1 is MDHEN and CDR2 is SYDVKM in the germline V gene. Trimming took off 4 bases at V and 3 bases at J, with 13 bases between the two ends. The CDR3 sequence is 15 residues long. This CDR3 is CASSSRRAGGNTIYF. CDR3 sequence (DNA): TGTGCCAGCAGTTCCCGTAGGGCGGGTGGAAACACCATATATTTT.

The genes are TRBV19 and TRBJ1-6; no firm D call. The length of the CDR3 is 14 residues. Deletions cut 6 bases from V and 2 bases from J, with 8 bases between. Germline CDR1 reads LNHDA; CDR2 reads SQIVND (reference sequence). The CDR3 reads CASRRFTYNSPLHF. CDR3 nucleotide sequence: TGTGCCAGTAGGAGATTCACCTATAATTCACCCCTCCACTTT. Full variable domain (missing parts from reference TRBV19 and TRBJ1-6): DGGITQSPKYLFRKEGQNVTLSCEQNLNHDAMYWYRQDPGQGLRLIYYSQIVNDFQKGDIAEGYSVSREKKESFPLTVTSAQKNPTAFYLCASRRFTYNSPLHFGNGTRLTVT.

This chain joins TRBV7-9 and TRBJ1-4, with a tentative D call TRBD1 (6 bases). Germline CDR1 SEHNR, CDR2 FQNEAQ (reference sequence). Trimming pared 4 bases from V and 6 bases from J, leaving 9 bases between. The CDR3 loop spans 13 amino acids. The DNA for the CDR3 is TGTGCCAGCAGCTGGAGGACAGATGAAAAACTGTTTTTT. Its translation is CASSWRTDEKLFF.

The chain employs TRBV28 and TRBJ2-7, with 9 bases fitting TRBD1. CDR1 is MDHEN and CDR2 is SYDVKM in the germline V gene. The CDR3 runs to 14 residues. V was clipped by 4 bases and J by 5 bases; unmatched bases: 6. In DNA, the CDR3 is TGTGCCAGCAGTTCCAGACAGGGGGGTAACGAGCAGTACTTC. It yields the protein CASSSRQGGNEQYF.

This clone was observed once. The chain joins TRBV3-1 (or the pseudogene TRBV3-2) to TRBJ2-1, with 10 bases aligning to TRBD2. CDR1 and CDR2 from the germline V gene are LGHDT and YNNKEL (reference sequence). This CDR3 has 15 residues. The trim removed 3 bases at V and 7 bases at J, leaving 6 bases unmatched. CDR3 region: CASSQKAGGVNEQFF. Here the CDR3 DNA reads TGTGCCAGCAGCCAGAAAGCGGGAGGGGTGAATGAGCAGTTCTTC.

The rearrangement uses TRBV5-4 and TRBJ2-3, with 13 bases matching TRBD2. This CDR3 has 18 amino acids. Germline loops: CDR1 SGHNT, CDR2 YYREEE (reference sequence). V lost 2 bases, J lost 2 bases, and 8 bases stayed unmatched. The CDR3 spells CASSLPGTSGVSTDTQYF. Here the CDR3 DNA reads TGTGCCAGCAGCTTACCCGGGACTAGCGGGGTCTCCACAGATACGCAGTATTTT.

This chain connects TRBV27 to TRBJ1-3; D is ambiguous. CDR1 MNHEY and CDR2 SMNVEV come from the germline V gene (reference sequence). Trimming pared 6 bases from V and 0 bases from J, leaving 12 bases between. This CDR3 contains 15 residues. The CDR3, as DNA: TGTGCCAGCAGCCCCATGGCAAACTCTGGAAACACCATATATTTT. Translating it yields CASSPMANSGNTIYF.

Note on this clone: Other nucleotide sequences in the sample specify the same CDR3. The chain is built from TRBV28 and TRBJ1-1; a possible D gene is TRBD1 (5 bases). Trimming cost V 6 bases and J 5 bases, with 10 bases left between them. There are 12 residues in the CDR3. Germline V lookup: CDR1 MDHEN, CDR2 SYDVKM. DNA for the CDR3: TGTGCCAGCAGCTCAGGGCGGACTGAAGCTTTCTTT. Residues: CASSSGRTEAFF.

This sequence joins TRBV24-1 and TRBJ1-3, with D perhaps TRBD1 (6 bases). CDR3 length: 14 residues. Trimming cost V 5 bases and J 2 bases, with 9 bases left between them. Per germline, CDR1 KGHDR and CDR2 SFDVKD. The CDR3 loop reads CATSAGGPGNTIYF. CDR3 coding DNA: TGTGCCACCAGTGCCGGGGGGCCTGGAAACACCATATATTTT.

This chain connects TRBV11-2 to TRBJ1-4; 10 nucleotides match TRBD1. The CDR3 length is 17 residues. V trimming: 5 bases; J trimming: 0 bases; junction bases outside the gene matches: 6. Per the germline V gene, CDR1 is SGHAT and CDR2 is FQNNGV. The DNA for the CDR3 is TGTGCCAGCAGCACCGGGACAGGGGTTTCAACTAATGAAAAACTGTTTTTT. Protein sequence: CASSTGTGVSTNEKLFF.

The CDR3 is CATSDSLTGEPQHF. DNA of the CDR3: TGTGCCACCAGTGATTCCCTAACGGGGGAGCCCCAGCATTTT. The gene calls are TRBV24-1 and TRBJ1-5, with D possibly TRBD1 on 5 matching bases. The CDR3 spans 14 residues. CDR1 is KGHDR and CDR2 is SFDVKD in the germline V gene. Between the trimmed V and J ends, which lost 2 bases and 8 bases, there was a span of 12 bases.

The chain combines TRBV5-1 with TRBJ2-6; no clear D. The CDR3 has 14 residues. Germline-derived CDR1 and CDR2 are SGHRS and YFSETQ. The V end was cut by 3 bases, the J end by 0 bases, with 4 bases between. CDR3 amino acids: CASSSFSGANVLTF. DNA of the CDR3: TGCGCCAGCAGCTCCTTCTCTGGGGCCAACGTCCTGACTTTC.

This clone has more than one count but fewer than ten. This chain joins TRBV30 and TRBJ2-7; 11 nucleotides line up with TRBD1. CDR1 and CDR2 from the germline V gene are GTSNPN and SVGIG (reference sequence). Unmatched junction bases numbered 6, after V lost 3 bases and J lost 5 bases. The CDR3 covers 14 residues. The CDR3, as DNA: TGTGCCTGGAGCAGGGACAGGGGGGGCGACGAGCAGTACTTC. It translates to CAWSRDRGGDEQYF.

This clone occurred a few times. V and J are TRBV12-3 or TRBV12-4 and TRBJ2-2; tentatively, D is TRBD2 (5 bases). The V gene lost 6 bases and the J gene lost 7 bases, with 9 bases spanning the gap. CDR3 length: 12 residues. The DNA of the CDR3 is TGTGCCAGCAGGGTTAGCGACGGGGAGCTGTTTTTT. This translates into CASRVSDGELFF.

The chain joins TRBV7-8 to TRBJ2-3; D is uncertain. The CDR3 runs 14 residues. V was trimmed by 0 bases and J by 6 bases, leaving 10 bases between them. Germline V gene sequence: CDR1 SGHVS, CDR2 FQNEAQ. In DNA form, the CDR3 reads TGTGCCAGCAGCTTAGCGCCAGGCGCGGATACGCAGTATTTT. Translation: CASSLAPGADTQYF. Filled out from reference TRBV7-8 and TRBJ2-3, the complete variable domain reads GAGVSQSPRYKVAKRGQDVALRCDPISGHVSLFWYQQALGQGPEFLTYFQNEAQLDKSGLPSDRFFAERPEGSVSTLKIQRTQQEDSAVYLCASSLAPGADTQYFGPGTRLTVL.

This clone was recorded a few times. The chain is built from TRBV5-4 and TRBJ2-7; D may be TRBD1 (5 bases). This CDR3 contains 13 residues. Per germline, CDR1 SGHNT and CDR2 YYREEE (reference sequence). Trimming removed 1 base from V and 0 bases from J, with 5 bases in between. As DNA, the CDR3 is TGTGCCAGCAGCTTGCAGGGCTCCTACGAGCAGTACTTC. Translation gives CASSLQGSYEQYF.

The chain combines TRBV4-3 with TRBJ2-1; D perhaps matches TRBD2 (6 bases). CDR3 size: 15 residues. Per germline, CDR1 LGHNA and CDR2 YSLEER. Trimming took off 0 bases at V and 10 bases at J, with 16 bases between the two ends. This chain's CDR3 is CASSQDSGGMGEQFF. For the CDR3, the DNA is TGCGCCAGCAGCCAAGATAGCGGAGGCATGGGGGAGCAGTTCTTC.

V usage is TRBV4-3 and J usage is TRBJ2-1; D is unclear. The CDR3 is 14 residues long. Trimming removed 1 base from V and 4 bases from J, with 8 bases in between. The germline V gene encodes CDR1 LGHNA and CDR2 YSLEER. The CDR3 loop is CASSQAGFYNEQFF. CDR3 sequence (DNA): TGCGCCAGCAGCCAAGCCGGGTTTTACAATGAGCAGTTCTTC.

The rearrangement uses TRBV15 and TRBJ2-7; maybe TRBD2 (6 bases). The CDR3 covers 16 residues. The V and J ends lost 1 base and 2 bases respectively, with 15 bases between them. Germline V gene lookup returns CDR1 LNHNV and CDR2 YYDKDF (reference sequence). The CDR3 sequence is CATSRVPAGPPYEQYF. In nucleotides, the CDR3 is TGTGCCACCAGCAGAGTACCAGCGGGCCCCCCCTACGAGCAGTACTTC.